The source of this T cell receptor (beta chain) is a study of a mutant IDH1 vaccine in newly diagnosed glioma. Study overall: Vaccine administration was initiated 4-6 weeks following radiotherapy alone, or with temozolomide cycles. Patients' prior therapy spanned radiotherapy, temozolomide, or both; most underwent both. It was at week 35 that visit V12 occurred, and at week 47 that visit V13 did.

Unmatched junction bases numbered 4, after V lost 3 bases and J lost 6 bases. CDR1 is SEHNR and CDR2 is FQNEAQ in the germline V gene (reference sequence). This CDR3 region has 15 residues. Here immunoSEQ multiplex PCR was the method, and the copy in TCRdb shows in-frame clones only, minus some. This sample yields some 46,000 clones, of which 80% to 95% are seen a single time; around 2% belongs to the top ten. As to this clone: Antigen specificity is unknown.

Time point noted: week 35, safety follow-up. A 20-mer mutant IDH1 peptide at 300 ug was injected subcutaneously with topical imiquimod. Each astrocytoma in the donors was new, WHO grade 3 or 4, IDH1-mutant and ATRX-lost. Sequencing used PBMCs, obtained from a glioma patient whose treatment included an IDH1 peptide vaccine. The TCR comes from a man aged 45-60 years with glioma. The chain carries TRBV7-9 and TRBJ2-2, with 10 bases lining up with TRBD1. The CDR3 DNA reads TGTGCCAGCAGCTTGACAGGGGGCAAGGCCGGGGAGCTGTTTTTT. Its protein is CASSLTGGKAGELFF. Drawing the rest from reference TRBV7-9 and TRBJ2-2, the complete variable domain is DTGVSQNPRHKITKRGQNVTFRCDPISEHNRLYWYRQTLGQGPEFLTYFQNEAQLEKSRLLSDRFSAERPKGSFSTLEIQRTEQGDSAMYLCASSLTGGKAGELFFGEGSRLTVL.